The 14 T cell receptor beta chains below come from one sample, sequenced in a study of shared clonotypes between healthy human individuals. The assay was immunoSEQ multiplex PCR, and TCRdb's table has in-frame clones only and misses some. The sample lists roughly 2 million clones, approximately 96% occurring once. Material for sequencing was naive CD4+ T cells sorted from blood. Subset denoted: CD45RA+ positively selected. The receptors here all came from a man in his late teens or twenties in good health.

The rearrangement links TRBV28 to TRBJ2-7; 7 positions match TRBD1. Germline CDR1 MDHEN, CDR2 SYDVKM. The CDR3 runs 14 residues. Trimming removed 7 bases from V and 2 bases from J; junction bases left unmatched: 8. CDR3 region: CASTPRQGPYEQYF. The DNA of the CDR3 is TGTGCCAGCACCCCAAGACAGGGTCCCTACGAGCAGTACTTC. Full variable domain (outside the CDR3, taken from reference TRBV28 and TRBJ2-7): DVKVTQSSRYLVKRTGEKVFLECVQDMDHENMFWYRQDPGLGLRLIYFSYDVKMKEKGDIPEGYSVSREKKERFSLILESASTNQTSMYLCASTPRQGPYEQYFGPGTRLTVT.

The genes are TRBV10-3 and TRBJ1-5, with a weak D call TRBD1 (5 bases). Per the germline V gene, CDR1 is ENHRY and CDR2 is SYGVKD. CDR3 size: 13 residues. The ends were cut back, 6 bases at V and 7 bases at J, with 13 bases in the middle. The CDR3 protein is CAISDSYEQPQHF. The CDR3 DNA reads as TGTGCCATCAGCGACAGTTACGAACAGCCCCAGCATTTT.

The CDR3 bases are TGTGCCAGCTCACCTATTACGACCCGGCAAGAGACCCAGTACTTC. This codes for CASSPITTRQETQYF. V gene TRBV18 combines with J gene TRBJ2-5; no clear D. Trimming stripped 3 bases from V and 2 bases from J, with 13 bases between. Germline CDR1 is KGHSH and CDR2 is LQKENI. CDR3 length: 15 residues.

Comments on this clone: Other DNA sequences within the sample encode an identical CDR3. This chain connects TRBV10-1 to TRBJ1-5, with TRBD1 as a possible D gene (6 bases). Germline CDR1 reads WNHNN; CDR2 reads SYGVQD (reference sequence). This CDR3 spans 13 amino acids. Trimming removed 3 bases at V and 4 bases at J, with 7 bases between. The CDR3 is CASSDTGNQPQHF. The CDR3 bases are TGCGCCAGCAGTGATACAGGGAATCAGCCCCAGCATTTT.

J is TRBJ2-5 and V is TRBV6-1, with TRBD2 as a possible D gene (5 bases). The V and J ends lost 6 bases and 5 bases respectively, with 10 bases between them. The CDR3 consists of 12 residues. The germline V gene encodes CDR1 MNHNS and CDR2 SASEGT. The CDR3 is CASRVGVETQYF. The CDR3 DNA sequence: TGTGCCAGCAGGGTGGGAGTGGAGACCCAGTACTTC.

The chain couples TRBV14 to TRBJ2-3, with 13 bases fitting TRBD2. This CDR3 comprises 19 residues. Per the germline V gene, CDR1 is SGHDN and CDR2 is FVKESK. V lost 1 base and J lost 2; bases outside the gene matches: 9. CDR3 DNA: TGTGCCAGCAGCCAAGTACTAGCGGGAGGGCCGAATCCCACAGATACGCAGTATTTT. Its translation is CASSQVLAGGPNPTDTQYF.

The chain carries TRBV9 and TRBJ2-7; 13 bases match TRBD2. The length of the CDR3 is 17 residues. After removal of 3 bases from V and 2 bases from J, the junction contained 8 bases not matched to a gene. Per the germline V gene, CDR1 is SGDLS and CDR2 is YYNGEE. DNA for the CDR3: TGTGCCAGCAGCGCGACTAGCGGGGGGACTCCCACCTACGAGCAGTACTTC. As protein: CASSATSGGTPTYEQYF.

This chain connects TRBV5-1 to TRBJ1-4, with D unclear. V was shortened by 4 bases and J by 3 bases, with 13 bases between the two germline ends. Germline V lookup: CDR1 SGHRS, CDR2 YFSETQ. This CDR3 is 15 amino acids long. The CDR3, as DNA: TGCGCCAGCAGCGCAAGGCCACCACCTAATGAAAAACTGTTTTTT. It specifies CASSARPPPNEKLFF.

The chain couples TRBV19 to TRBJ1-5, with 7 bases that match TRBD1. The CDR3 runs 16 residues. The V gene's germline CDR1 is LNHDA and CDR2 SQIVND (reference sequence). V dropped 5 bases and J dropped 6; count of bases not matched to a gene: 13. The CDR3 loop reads CASSSARTGGAQPQHF. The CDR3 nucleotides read TGTGCCAGTAGTTCCGCAAGGACAGGAGGGGCTCAGCCCCAGCATTTT. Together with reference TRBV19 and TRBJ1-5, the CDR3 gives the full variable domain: DGGITQSPKYLFRKEGQNVTLSCEQNLNHDAMYWYRQDPGQGLRLIYYSQIVNDFQKGDIAEGYSVSREKKESFPLTVTSAQKNPTAFYLCASSSARTGGAQPQHFGDGTRLSIL.

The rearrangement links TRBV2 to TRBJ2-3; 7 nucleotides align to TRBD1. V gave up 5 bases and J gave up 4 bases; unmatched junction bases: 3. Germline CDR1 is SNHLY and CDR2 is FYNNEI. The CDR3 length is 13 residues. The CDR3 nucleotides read TGTGCCAGCAGTCAAAGGGGGCCAGATACGCAGTATTTT. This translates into CASSQRGPDTQYF.

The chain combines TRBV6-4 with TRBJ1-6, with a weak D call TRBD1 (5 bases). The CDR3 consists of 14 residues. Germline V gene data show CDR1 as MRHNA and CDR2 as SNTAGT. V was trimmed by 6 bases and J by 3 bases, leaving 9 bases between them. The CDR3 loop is CASSRALYNSPLHF. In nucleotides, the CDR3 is TGTGCCAGCAGCAGGGCTCTCTATAATTCACCCCTCCACTTT.

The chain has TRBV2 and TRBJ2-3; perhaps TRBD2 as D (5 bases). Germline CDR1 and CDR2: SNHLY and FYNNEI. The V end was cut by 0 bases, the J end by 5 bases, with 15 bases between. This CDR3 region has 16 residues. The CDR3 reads CASSEALSSGLDTQYF. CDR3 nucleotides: TGTGCCAGCAGTGAAGCGCTAAGTTCGGGGTTAGATACGCAGTATTTT.

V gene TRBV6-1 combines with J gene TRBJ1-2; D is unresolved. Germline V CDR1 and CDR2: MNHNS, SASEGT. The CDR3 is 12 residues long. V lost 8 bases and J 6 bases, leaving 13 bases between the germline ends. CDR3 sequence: CASGNFGDGYTF. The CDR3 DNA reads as TGTGCCAGCGGGAATTTTGGGGATGGCTACACCTTC.

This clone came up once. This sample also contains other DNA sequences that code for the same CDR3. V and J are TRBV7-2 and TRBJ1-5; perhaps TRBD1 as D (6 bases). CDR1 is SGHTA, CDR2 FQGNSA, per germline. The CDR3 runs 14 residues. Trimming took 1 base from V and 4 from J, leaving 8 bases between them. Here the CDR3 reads CASSLGRGNQPQHF. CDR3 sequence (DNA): TGTGCCAGCAGCTTAGGCAGGGGAAATCAGCCCCAGCATTTT.